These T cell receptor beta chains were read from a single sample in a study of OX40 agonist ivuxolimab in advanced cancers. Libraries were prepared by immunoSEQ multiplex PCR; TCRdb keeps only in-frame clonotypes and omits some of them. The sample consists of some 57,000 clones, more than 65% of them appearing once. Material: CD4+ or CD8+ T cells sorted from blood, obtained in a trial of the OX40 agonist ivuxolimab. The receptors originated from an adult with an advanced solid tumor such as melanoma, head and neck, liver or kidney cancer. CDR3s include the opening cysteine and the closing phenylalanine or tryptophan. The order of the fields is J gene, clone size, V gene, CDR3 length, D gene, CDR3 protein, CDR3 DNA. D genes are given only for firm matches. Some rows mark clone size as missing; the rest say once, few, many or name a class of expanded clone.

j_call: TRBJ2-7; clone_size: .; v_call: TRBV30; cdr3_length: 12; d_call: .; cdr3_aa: CAWSSGAYEQYF; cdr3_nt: TGTGCCTGGAGTTCGGGAGCCTACGAGCAGTACTTC
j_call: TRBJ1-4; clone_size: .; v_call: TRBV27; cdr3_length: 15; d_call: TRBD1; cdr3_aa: CASSFTTGANEKLFF; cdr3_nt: TGTGCCAGCAGTTTCACGACAGGGGCTAATGAAAAACTGTTTTTT
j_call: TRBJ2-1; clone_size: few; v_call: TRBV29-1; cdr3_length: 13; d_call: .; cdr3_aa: CSVAVAVYNEQFF; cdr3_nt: TGCAGCGTTGCTGTAGCGGTCTACAATGAGCAGTTCTTC
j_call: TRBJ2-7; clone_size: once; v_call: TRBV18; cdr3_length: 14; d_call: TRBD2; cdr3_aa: CASSRAGGAHEQYF; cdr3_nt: TGTGCCAGCTCACGGGCCGGGGGGGCGCACGAGCAGTACTTC
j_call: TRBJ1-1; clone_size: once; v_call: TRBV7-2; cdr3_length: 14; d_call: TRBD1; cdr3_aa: CASSSDRTNTEAFF; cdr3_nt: TGTGCCAGCAGCTCGGACAGGACGAACACTGAAGCTTTCTTT
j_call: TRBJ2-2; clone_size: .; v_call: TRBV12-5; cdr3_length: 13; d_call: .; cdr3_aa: CASGTGTPGELFF; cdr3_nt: TGTGCTAGTGGTACAGGGACCCCCGGGGAGCTGTTTTTT
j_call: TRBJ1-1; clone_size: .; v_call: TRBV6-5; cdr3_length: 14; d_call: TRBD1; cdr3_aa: CASSFDRGGTEAFF; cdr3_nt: TGTGCCAGCAGCTTCGACAGGGGTGGCACTGAAGCTTTCTTT
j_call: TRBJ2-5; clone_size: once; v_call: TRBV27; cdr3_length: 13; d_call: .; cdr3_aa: CASSTGEVETQYF; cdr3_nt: TGTGCCAGCAGTACCGGGGAGGTGGAGACCCAGTACTTC
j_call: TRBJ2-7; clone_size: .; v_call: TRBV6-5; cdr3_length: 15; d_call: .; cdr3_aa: CASSYSPDNSYEQYF; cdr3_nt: TGTGCCAGCAGTTACTCGCCGGACAACTCCTACGAGCAGTACTTC
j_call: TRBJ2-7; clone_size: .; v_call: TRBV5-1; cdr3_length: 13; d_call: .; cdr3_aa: CASSSDYSYEQYF; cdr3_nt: TGCGCCAGCAGCTCAGATTACTCCTACGAGCAGTACTTC
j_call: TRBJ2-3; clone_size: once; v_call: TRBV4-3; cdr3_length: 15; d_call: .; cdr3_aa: CASSPAGQGPDTQYF; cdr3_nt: TGCGCCAGCAGCCCAGCAGGGCAGGGTCCTGATACGCAGTATTTT
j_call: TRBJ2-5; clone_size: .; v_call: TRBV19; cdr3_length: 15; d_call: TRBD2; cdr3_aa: CASSMQAGPQETQYF; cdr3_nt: TGTGCCAGTAGTATGCAAGCGGGGCCTCAAGAGACCCAGTACTTC
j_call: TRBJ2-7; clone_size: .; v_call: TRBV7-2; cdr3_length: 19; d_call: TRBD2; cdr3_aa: CASSLGGTSGRYKGYEQYF; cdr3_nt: TGTGCCAGCAGCTTAGGAGGGACTAGCGGGAGGTATAAGGGATACGAGCAGTACTTC
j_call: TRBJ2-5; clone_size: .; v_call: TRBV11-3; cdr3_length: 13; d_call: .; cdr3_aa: CASSLGVQETQYF; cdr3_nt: TGTGCCAGCAGCTTGGGAGTTCAAGAGACCCAGTACTTC
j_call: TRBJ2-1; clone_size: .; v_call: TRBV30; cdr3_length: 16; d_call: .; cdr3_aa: CAWSAPTGFKGNEQFF; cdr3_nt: TGTGCCTGGAGTGCCCCGACAGGATTTAAGGGTAATGAGCAGTTCTTC
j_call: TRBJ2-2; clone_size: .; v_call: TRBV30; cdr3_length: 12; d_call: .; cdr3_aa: CAYGPTNGELFF; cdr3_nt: TGTGCCTACGGGCCTACCAACGGGGAGCTGTTTTTT
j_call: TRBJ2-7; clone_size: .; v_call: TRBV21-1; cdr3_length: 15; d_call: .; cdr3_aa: CASSILTGFNYEQYF; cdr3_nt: TGTGCCAGCAGCATACTGACAGGGTTTAACTACGAGCAGTACTTC
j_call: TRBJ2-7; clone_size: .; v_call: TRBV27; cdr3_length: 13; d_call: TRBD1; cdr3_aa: CASSWDRSYEQYF; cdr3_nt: TGTGCCAGCAGCTGGGACAGATCCTACGAGCAGTACTTC
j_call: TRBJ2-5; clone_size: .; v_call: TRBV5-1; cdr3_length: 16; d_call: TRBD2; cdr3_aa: CASSLASLAGVETQYF; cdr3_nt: TGCGCCAGCAGCTTGGCAAGCCTAGCGGGAGTAGAGACCCAGTACTTC
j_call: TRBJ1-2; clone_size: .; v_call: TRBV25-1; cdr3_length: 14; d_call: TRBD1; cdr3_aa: CASIKQGSNYGYTF; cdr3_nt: TGTGCCAGCATTAAACAGGGGTCAAACTATGGCTACACCTTC
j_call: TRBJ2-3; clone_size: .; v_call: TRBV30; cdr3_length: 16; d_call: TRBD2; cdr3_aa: CAWSVHGGSEGDTQYF; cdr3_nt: TGTGCCTGGAGTGTACACGGCGGGAGTGAGGGAGATACGCAGTATTTT
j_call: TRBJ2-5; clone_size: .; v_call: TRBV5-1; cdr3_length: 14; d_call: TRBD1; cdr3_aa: CASSIRDRQETQYF; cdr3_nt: TGCGCCAGCAGCATCCGGGACAGGCAAGAGACCCAGTACTTC
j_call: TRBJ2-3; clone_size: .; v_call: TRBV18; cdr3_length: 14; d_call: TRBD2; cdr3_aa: CASLAEPSTDTQYF; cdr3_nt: TGTGCCAGCCTAGCGGAACCTAGCACAGATACGCAGTATTTT
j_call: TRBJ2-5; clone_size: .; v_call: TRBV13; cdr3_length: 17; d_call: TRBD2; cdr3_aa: CASSASGLAVPGETQYF; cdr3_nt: TGTGCCAGCAGCGCCTCGGGACTAGCGGTCCCGGGGGAGACCCAGTACTTC
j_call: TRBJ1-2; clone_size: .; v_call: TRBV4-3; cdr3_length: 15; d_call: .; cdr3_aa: CASSQDRATTYGYTF; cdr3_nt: TGCGCCAGCAGCCAAGACCGGGCCACAACCTATGGCTACACCTTC
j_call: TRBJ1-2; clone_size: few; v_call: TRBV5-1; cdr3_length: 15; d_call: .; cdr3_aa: CASSLLGRTNYGYTF; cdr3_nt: TGCGCCAGCAGCTTGTTGGGCAGAACTAACTATGGCTACACCTTC